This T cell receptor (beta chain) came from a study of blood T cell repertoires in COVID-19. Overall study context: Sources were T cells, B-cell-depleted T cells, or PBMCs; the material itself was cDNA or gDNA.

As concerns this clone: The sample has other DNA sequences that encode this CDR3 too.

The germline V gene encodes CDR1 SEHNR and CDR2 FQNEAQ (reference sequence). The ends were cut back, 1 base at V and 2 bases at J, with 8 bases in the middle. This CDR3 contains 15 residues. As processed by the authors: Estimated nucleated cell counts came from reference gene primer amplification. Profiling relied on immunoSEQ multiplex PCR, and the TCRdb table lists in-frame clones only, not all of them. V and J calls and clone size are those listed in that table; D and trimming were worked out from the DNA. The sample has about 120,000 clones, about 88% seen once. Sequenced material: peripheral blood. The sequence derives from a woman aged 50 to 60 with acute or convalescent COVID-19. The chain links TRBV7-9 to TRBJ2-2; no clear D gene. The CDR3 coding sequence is TGTGCCAGCAGCTTAGGAGGAAGAAACACCGGGGAGCTGTTTTTT. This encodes CASSLGGRNTGELFF.